The clone carrying this T cell receptor (beta chain) was seen more than once but under ten times. As yet, its antigen is unknown. This sample stems from a study of human T cells and chemical hapten exposure. Study summary: Small discrepancies in pooled library volume mainly accounted for the varying TCR yields per sample.

The time point: pre-sensitization, week 0. The treatment: therapeutic diphenylcyclopropenone sensitization with weekly scalp DPC. Whole-study results and caveats: Correlating positively with patch test score were the PT1 expanded TCR counts. Relative to control repertoires, expanded TCRs gave rise to significantly more large CDR3 similarity clusters.

The J segment lost 6 bases and the V segment lost 7 bases, leaving 2 bases of the junction unmatched. This CDR3 region has 13 residues. Germline CDR1 MNHEY, CDR2 SMNVEV (reference sequence). The study used a library that attached unique molecular identifiers to individual cDNA molecules. TCRdb used MiXCR to reprocess the RACE reads, holding one entry per CDR3 protein. This sample carries 200,000 to 300,000 distinct CDR3 sequences, over 8% of them seen once, and the ten largest clones take 2.3%. The material sequenced was whole blood, taken in connection with sensitization to the hapten diphenylcyclopropenone (DPC). V is TRBV27 and J is TRBJ2-1; TRBD1 agrees at 11 bases. The receptor was derived from a middle-aged woman with alopecia areata. Some clones in this sample may be carry-over from other donors' samples. CDR3 amino acids: CASTGTGGNEQFF. The CDR3 DNA follows: TGTGCCAGCACCGGGACAGGGGGCAATGAGCAGTTCTTC.